The T cell receptor beta chain under discussion was sequenced for a study of T cells expressing NK-cell markers. Study-wide context: From sorted CD3+CD56+NKG2C+, CD3+CD56+NKG2C- and CD3+CD56-NKG2C+ T cells came the TCR beta repertoires.

The CDR3 totals 12 residues. The V gene's germline CDR1 is WSHSY and CDR2 SAAADI. The cDNA for TCR beta came from 5'RACE template switching with UMIs. TCRdb re-analyzed the 5' RACE reads; it lists each CDR3 protein once, without DNA. The repertoire table contains some 280,000 distinct CDR3 sequences. Specimen: blood T cells: a sorted CD56 or NKG2C T cell subset, CD4+ or CD8+ T cells, or bulk PBMC T cells (not recorded which). The chain recombines TRBV10-2 with TRBJ2-7. The TCR originated in a man between 18 and 35 years old in good health. CDR3 residues: CASKEFSYEQYF.